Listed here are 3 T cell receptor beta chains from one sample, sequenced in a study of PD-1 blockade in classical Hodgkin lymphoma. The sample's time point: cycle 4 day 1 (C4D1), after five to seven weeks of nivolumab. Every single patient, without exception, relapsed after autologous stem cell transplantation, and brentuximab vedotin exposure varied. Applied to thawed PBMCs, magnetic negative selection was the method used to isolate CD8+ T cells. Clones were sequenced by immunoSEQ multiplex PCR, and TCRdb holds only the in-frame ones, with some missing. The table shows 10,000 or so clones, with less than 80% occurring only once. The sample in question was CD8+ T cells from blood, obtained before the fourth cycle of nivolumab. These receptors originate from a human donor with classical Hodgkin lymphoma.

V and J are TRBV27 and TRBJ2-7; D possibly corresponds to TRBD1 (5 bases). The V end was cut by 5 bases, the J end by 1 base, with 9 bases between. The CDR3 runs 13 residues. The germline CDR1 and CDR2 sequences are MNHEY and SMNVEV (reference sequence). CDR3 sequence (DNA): TGTGCCAGCAGTACCAGGGTTTCCTACGAGCAGTACTTC. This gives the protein CASSTRVSYEQYF.

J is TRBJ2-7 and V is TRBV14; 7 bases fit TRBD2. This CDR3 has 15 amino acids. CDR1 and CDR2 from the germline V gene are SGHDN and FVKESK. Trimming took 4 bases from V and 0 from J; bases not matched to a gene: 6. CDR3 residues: CASSPWGGSSYEQYF. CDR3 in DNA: TGTGCCAGCAGCCCTTGGGGAGGGAGCTCCTACGAGCAGTACTTC.

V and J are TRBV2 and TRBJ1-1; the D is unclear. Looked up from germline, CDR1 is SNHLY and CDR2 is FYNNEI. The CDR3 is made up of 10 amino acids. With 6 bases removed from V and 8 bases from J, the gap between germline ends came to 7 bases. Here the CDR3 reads CASRREEAFF. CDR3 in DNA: TGTGCCAGCAGAAGGGAGGAAGCTTTCTTT.